This T cell receptor beta chain comes out of a study of cytomegalovirus exposure and HLA in healthy donors. About this clone itself: Its antigen is still unknown.

All the people who gave samples were healthy bone marrow donors. The CDR3 length is 15 residues. CDR1 is SGHDN and CDR2 is FVKESK in the germline V gene. V lost 2 bases and J lost 5, with 16 bases in between. Study-level results: Earlier analysis looked at TCR beta V segments, and most were productive about 90% or about 30% of the time. Sequencing likely caused a cluster of highly shared sequence variants. Cytomegalovirus association was listed for approximately 150 TCR beta chains.

Primers included in the PCR were 60 Vbeta and 13 Jbeta primers. Repertoires were generated with immunoSEQ multiplex PCR, while TCRdb's copy carries only in-frame clones and drops some. The repertoire table contains 220,000 or so clones. The material sequenced was PBMCs. This TCR came from a girl aged 2 to 10 in good health and CMV-seropositive. This chain uses TRBV14 with TRBJ2-7; a weak D match, TRBD2 (6 bases). CDR3 DNA sequence: TGTGCCAGCAGCCAACCGGGAGCGGCGGACAACGAGCAGTACTTC. Its translation is CASSQPGAADNEQYF.